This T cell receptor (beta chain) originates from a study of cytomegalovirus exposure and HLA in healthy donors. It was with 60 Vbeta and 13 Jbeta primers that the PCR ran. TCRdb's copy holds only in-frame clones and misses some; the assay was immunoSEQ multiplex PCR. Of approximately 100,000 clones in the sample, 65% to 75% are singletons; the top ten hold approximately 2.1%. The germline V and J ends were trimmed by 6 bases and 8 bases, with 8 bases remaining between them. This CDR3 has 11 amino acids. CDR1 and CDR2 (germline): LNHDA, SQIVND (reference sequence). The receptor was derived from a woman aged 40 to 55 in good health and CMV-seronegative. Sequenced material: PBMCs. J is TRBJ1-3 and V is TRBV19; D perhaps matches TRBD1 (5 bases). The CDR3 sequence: CASRGLDTIYF. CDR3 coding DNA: TGTGCCAGTAGGGGGCTCGACACCATATATTTT.